This T cell receptor (beta chain) is drawn from a study of T cell responses to AZD1222 COVID-19 vaccine. As for the study in general: Samples with a second dose at about 4 or about 12 weeks were pooled together.

V lost 3 bases and J 1 base, leaving 9 bases between the germline ends. This CDR3 comprises 13 residues. CDR1 and CDR2 (germline): GTSNPN, SVGIG (reference sequence). Overall study results and limits: Seropositive status at baseline applied to only 6 or 7 AZD1222 recipients. Close to half of all spike-specific TCRs reportedly target regions of the variants that are unmutated. Samples come after the peak T cell response, not at day 14.

TCRdb's copy holds only in-frame clones and misses some; the assay was immunoSEQ multiplex PCR. The data hold around 30,000 clones, with roughly nine tenths observed a single time. A remark on this clone: Its target is not known.

The receptor's source is an adult in good health. This sample comprised peripheral blood, obtained on day 0 of AZD1222 vaccination. V is TRBV30 and J is TRBJ1-1, with D unresolved. Here the CDR3 DNA reads TGTGCCTGGAGGGTCCGTAGGAACACTGAAGCTTTCTTT. Protein product: CAWRVRRNTEAFF.